A single T cell receptor beta chain is shown here with its context. What it recognizes is unknown. This sample is drawn from a study of cytomegalovirus exposure and HLA in healthy donors. Study-level background: Sequencing of around 200 million T cells in an earlier analysis found 100 million or so unique TCR beta sequences.

The PCR was carried out with 60 Vbeta primers and 13 Jbeta primers. Produced via immunoSEQ multiplex PCR; TCRdb's table is partial and in-frame only. The sample includes around 300,000 clones, approximately 90% of them seen just once. General study points: In a later analysis, DRB1 alleles had the most associated TCRs; HLA-C alleles the fewest. Follow-up analysis later connected one missense variant in DCLRE1C with trimming of TCR beta V- and J-genes.

This CDR3 region has 13 residues. Sampled while nominally healthy, donors likely had unrecorded immune exposures. The specimen was PBMCs. This clonotype originated in a woman between 18 and 29 years old in good health and CMV-seronegative. The chain recombines TRBV21-1 with TRBJ2-5; TRBD1 is taken as the D call from the table, unchecked against the DNA. TRBV21-1 represents a pseudogene. The CDR3: CASLTGGQETQYF. The CDR3 DNA reads as TGTGCCAGCTTGACAGGCGGCCAAGAGACCCAGTACTTC.